The next 5 T cell receptor beta chains were all read from a single sample in a study of cytomegalovirus exposure and HLA in healthy donors. Researchers ran the PCR with 60 Vbeta and 13 Jbeta primers. This table comes from immunoSEQ multiplex PCR, and its TCRdb copy is limited to in-frame clones, with some not included. This sample has 80,000 to 100,000 clones, with about 80% found just once. Sequencing was performed on PBMCs. The receptors derive from a man aged 40-49 years in good health and CMV-seronegative.

This clone was observed a single time. The chain employs TRBV6-1 and TRBJ1-6, with 7 bases identical to TRBD1. J lost 7 bases, V lost 5 bases, and 8 bases had no gene match. This CDR3 comprises 15 residues. Germline V gives CDR1 MNHNS, CDR2 SASEGT. The CDR3 sequence: CASSSPVQGNSPLHF. The DNA for the CDR3 is TGTGCCAGCAGTTCCCCGGTACAGGGGAATTCACCCCTCCACTTT.

This sequence joins TRBV7-2 and TRBJ2-1; tentatively, D is TRBD1 (5 bases). Germline V gene lookup returns CDR1 SGHTA and CDR2 FQGNSA. Trimming took off 3 bases at V and 0 bases at J, with 15 bases between the two ends. The CDR3 is 17 amino acids. For the CDR3, the DNA is TGTGCCAGCAGCTTCCTTTTAACCGACAGCTCCTACAATGAGCAGTTCTTC. Translation: CASSFLLTDSSYNEQFF.

This clone is judged medium-sized. The genes are TRBV5-4 and TRBJ2-3; 10 bases line up with TRBD1. Per the germline V gene, CDR1 is SGHNT and CDR2 is YYREEE (reference sequence). J lost 1 base, V lost 4 bases, and 3 bases had no gene match. CDR3 size: 15 residues. CDR3 sequence (DNA): TGTGCCAGCAGCAGGACAGGGGGAGGCACAGATACGCAGTATTTT. Translating it yields CASSRTGGGTDTQYF.

The rearrangement joins TRBV9 to TRBJ1-3; 11 nucleotides align to TRBD1. CDR3 length: 15 amino acids. With V trimmed by 3 bases and J by 3 bases, 2 bases remained unmatched. Per germline, CDR1 SGDLS and CDR2 YYNGEE. CDR3: CASSADRGLGNTIYF. The CDR3 DNA sequence: TGTGCCAGCAGCGCGGACAGGGGGCTTGGAAACACCATATATTTT. The entire variable domain, with the rest obtained from reference TRBV9 and TRBJ1-3, is as follows: DSGVTQTPKHLITATGQRVTLRCSPRSGDLSVYWYQQSLDQGLQFLIQYYNGEERAKGNILERFSAQQFPDLHSELNLSSLELGDSALYFCASSADRGLGNTIYFGEGSWLTVV.

The chain links TRBV19 to TRBJ1-2; no definite D call. The germline gives CDR1 LNHDA, CDR2 SQIVND (reference sequence). The CDR3 is 11 amino acids. Trimming pared 8 bases from V and 4 bases from J, leaving 8 bases between. CDR3 loop: CASVTPYGYTF. The CDR3 nucleotides are TGTGCCAGTGTCACACCCTATGGCTACACCTTC.